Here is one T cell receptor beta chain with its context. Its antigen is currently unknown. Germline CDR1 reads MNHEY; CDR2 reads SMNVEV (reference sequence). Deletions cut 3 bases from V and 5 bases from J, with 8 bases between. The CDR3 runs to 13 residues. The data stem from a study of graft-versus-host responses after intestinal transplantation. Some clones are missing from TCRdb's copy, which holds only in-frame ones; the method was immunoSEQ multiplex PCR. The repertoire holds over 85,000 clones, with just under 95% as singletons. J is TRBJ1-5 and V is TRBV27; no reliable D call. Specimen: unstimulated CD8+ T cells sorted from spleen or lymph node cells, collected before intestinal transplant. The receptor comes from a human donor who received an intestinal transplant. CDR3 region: CASSLVGDQPQHF. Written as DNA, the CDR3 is TGTGCCAGCAGTTTGGTCGGGGATCAGCCCCAGCATTTT.